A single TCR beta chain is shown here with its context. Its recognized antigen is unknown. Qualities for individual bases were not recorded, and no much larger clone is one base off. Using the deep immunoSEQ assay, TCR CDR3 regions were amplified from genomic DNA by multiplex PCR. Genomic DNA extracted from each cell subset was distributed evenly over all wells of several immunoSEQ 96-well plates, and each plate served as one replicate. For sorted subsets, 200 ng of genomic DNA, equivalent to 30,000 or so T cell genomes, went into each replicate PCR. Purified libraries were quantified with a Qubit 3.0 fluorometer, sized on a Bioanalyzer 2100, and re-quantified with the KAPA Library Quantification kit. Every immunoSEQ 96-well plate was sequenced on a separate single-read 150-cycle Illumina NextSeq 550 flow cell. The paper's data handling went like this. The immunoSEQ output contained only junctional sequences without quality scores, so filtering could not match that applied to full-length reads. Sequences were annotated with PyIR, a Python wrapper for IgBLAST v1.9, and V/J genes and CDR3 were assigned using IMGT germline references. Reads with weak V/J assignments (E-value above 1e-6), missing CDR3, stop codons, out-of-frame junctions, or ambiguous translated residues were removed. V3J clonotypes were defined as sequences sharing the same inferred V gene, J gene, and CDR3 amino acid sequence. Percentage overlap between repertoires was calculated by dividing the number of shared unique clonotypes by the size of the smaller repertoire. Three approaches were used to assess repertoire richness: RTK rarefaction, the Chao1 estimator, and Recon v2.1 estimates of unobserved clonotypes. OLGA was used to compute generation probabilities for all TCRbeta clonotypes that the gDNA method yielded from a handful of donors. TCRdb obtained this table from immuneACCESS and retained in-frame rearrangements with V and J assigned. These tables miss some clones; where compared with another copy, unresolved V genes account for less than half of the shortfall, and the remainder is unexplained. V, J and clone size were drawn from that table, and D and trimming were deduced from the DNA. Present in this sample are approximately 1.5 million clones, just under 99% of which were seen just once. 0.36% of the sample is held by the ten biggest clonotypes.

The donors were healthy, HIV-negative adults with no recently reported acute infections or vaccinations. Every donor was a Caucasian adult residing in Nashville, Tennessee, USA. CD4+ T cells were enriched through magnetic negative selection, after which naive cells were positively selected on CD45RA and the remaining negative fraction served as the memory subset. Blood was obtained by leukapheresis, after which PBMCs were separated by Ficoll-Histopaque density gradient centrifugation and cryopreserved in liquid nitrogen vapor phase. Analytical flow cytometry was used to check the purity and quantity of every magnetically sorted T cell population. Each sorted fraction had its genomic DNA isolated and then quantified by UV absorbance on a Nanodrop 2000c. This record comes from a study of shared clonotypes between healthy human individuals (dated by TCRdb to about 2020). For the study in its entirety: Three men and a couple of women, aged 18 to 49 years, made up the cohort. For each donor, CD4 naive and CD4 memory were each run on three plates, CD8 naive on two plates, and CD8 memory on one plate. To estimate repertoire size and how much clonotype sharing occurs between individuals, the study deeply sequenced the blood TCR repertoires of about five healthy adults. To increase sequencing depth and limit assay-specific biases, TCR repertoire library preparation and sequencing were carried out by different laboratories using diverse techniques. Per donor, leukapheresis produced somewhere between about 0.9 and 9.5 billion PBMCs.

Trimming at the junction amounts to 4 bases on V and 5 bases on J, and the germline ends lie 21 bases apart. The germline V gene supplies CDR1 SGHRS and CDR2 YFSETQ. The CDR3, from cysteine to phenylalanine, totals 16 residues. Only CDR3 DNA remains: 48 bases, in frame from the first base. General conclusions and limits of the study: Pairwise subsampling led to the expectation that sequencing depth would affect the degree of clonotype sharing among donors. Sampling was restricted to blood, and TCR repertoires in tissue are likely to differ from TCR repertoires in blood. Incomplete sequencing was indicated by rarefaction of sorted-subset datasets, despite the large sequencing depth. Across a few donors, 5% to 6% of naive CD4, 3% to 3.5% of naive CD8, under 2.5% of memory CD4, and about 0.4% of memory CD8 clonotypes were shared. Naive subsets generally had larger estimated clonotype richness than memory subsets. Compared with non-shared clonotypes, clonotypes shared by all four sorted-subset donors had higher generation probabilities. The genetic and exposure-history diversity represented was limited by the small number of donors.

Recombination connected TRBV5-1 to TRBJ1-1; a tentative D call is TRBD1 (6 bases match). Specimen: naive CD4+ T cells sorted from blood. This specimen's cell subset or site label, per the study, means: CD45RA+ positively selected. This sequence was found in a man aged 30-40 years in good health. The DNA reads TGCGCCAGCAGCCGAAACAGGGCCTCGCGTGAGACTGAAGCTTTCTTT. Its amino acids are CASSRNRASRETEAFF. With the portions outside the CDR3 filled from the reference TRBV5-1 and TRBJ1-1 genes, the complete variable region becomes KAGVTQTPRYLIKTRGQQVTLSCSPISGHRSVSWYQQTPGQGLQFLFEYFSETQRNKGNFPGRFSGRQFSNSRSEMNVSTLELGDSALYLCASSRNRASRETEAFFGQGTRLTVV.